These T cell receptor beta chains were read from a single sample in a study of OX40 agonist ivuxolimab in advanced cancers. Clones were sequenced by immunoSEQ multiplex PCR, and TCRdb holds only the in-frame ones, with some missing. The sample lists about 71,000 clones, more than 85% occurring once. The sample consisted of CD4+ or CD8+ T cells sorted from blood, taken in a trial of the OX40 agonist ivuxolimab. The receptors here all came from an adult with an advanced solid tumor such as melanoma, head and neck, liver or kidney cancer. Both conserved end residues are part of each CDR3. D genes are given only for firm matches. A row's size may be missing; if present it is once, few, many or a size class.

>TRBV7-8|TRBJ1-5|.|.
CASSARENQPQHF
TGTGCCAGCAGCGCCCGGGAAAATCAGCCCCAGCATTTT
>TRBV5-4|TRBJ2-3|.|.
CASSLGRGTDTQYF
TGTGCCAGCAGCTTGGGAAGGGGAACAGATACGCAGTATTTT
>TRBV5-1|TRBJ1-2|.|.
CASSLAGELGYTF
TGCGCCAGCAGCCTGGCGGGGGAACTAGGCTACACCTTC
>TRBV6-5|TRBJ1-4|.|.
CASSPSPWGEKLFF
TGTGCCAGCAGTCCGTCCCCCTGGGGGGAAAAACTGTTTTTT
>TRBV11-1|TRBJ2-3|few|.
CASSVSIDRTDTQYF
TGTGCCAGCAGCGTTAGTATTGATCGCACAGATACGCAGTATTTT
>TRBV5-4|TRBJ1-5|few|.
CASSLRYSNQPQHF
TGTGCCAGCAGCTTGCGCTATAGCAATCAGCCCCAGCATTTT
>TRBV30|TRBJ2-1|.|TRBD2
CACPTSGHYNEQFF
TGTGCCTGCCCGACTAGCGGACACTACAATGAGCAGTTCTTC
>TRBV5-4|TRBJ1-1|.|TRBD1
CASSRSGGTVYTEAFF
TGTGCCAGCAGCCGTTCAGGGGGCACGGTGTACACTGAAGCTTTCTTT
>TRBV10-1|TRBJ2-1|.|TRBD1
CARGETGIYSEQFF
TGCGCCAGGGGGGAGACAGGGATTTACAGTGAGCAGTTCTTC
>TRBV18|TRBJ2-1|.|.
CASSPGAEQFF
TGTGCCAGCTCACCGGGTGCTGAGCAGTTCTTC
>TRBV2|TRBJ2-7|.|.
CASSVDRNEQYF
TGTGCCAGCAGCGTCGACCGGAACGAGCAGTACTTC
>TRBV5-1|TRBJ2-7|.|TRBD2
CASSKLGLATPEQYF
TGCGCCAGCAGCAAACTCGGACTAGCTACCCCCGAGCAGTACTTC
>TRBV19|TRBJ2-4|.|.
CASSTHERQNIQYF
TGTGCCAGTAGTACCCACGAGAGGCAAAACATTCAGTACTTC
>TRBV5-1|TRBJ2-6|.|.
CASQGVSGANVLTF
TGCGCCAGCCAAGGGGTCTCTGGGGCCAACGTCCTGACTTTC
>TRBV7-2|TRBJ1-5|.|.
CASSRGGGNQPQHF
TGTGCCAGCAGCCGAGGGGGGGGCAATCAGCCCCAGCATTTT
>TRBV11-3|TRBJ2-4|.|.
CASSLVGPIKNIQYF
TGTGCCAGCAGCTTAGTGGGTCCGATCAAAAACATTCAGTACTTC
>TRBV7-2|TRBJ2-5|.|.
CASSLTIKGETQYF
TGTGCCAGCAGCTTAACTATAAAAGGGGAGACCCAGTACTTC
>TRBV11-2|TRBJ1-2|.|.
CASSLQPRTYGYTF
TGTGCCAGCAGCTTACAGCCGAGGACCTATGGCTACACCTTC
>TRBV11-3|TRBJ1-1|.|.
CASSFAQNTEAFF
TGTGCCAGCAGCTTCGCTCAGAACACTGAAGCTTTCTTT
>TRBV15|TRBJ1-1|.|.
CATSRAQGKDTEAFF
TGTGCCACCAGCAGAGCGCAGGGGAAGGACACTGAAGCTTTCTTT
>TRBV19|TRBJ2-2|.|TRBD1
CASSIFGVGTGGPGELFF
TGTGCCAGTAGTATATTCGGTGTCGGGACAGGGGGACCCGGGGAGCTGTTTTTT
>TRBV10-1|TRBJ2-2|.|.
CASSDVRSNNTGELFF
TGCGCCAGCAGTGACGTCAGGAGTAACAACACCGGGGAGCTGTTTTTT
>TRBV6-1|TRBJ1-5|.|.
CASSEPGNQPQHF
TGTGCCAGCAGTGAACCCGGCAATCAGCCCCAGCATTTT
>TRBV6-6|TRBJ2-7|.|.
CASRGWSHYEQYF
TGTGCCAGCAGGGGATGGTCCCACTACGAGCAGTACTTC
>TRBV19|TRBJ1-5|.|.
CASTMQVNQPQHF
TGTGCCAGTACAATGCAGGTCAATCAGCCCCAGCATTTT
>TRBV5-4|TRBJ2-7|.|.
CASSLVHHRYEQYF
TGTGCCAGCAGCTTGGTTCACCATCGCTACGAGCAGTACTTC
>TRBV18|TRBJ1-5|.|TRBD1
CASSPGTGPQRPQHF
TGTGCCAGCTCACCCGGGACAGGACCACAGCGGCCCCAGCATTTT
>TRBV19|TRBJ2-3|.|TRBD1
CASSGTAHPSTDTQYF
TGTGCCAGTAGCGGGACAGCACACCCTAGCACAGATACGCAGTATTTT
>TRBV4-1|TRBJ2-1|.|.
CASSPGTEKWHEQFF
TGCGCCAGCAGCCCCGGGACGGAAAAATGGCATGAGCAGTTCTTC
>TRBV6-5|TRBJ2-1|once|.
CASSYGVGYNEQFF
TGTGCCAGCAGTTACGGGGTGGGGTACAATGAGCAGTTCTTC
>TRBV7-2|TRBJ2-7|.|TRBD2
CASSLGLAGVSYEQYF
TGTGCCAGCAGCTTGGGACTAGCGGGAGTATCCTACGAGCAGTACTTC
>TRBV7-9|TRBJ1-5|.|.
CASSDGTSGHQPQHF
TGTGCCAGCAGCGACGGGACAAGCGGGCATCAGCCCCAGCATTTT
>TRBV5-1|TRBJ2-1|.|TRBD2
CASSSLAGRDNEQFF
TGCGCCAGCAGCTCCCTAGCGGGAAGAGATAATGAGCAGTTCTTC
>TRBV7-2|TRBJ1-2|.|TRBD1
CASSPGQGAVGYGYTF
TGTGCCAGCAGCCCTGGACAGGGGGCCGTGGGCTATGGCTACACCTTC
>TRBV28|TRBJ1-2|.|.
CASSLWTQANYGYTF
TGTGCCAGCAGTCTGTGGACGCAAGCTAACTATGGCTACACCTTC
>TRBV18|TRBJ1-2|.|TRBD1
CASSPTRDRTMYGYTF
TGTGCCAGCTCACCGACTCGGGACAGAACAATGTATGGCTACACCTTC
>TRBV30|TRBJ2-7|.|.
CAWNRAGEQYF
TGTGCCTGGAACAGGGCGGGCGAGCAGTACTTC
>TRBV6-1|TRBJ1-2|few|.
CASSEEGSFRNYGYTF
TGTGCCAGCAGTGAAGAGGGCAGCTTCCGTAACTATGGCTACACCTTC
>TRBV28|TRBJ1-2|.|.
CAISREANGYTF
TGTGCCATCTCCCGGGAGGCAAATGGCTACACCTTC
>TRBV10-1|TRBJ1-1|.|.
CASNEAFF
TGCGCCAGTAATGAAGCTTTCTTT
>TRBV7-2|TRBJ1-5|.|TRBD1
CASSPQGAWNQPQHF
TGTGCCAGCAGCCCACAGGGGGCCTGGAATCAGCCCCAGCATTTT
>TRBV27|TRBJ2-3|.|.
CASSFYSGDLSTDTQYF
TGTGCCAGCAGTTTTTATTCCGGGGACCTTAGCACAGATACGCAGTATTTT
>TRBV6-6|TRBJ2-3|.|.
CASSDRDVTDTQYF
TGTGCCAGCAGTGACCGGGACGTCACAGATACGCAGTATTTT
>TRBV19|TRBJ2-2|many|TRBD1
CASSVGQGIAGELFF
TGTGCCAGTAGTGTCGGACAGGGGATAGCCGGGGAGCTGTTTTTT
>TRBV20-1|TRBJ1-2|few|.
CSARLYGYTF
TGCAGTGCTCGACTCTATGGCTACACCTTC
>TRBV19|TRBJ1-5|.|TRBD1
CASSITGGRQPQHF
TGTGCCAGTAGTATCACAGGGGGCAGGCAGCCCCAGCATTTT
>TRBV7-2|TRBJ2-6|.|.
CASSLGGASGANVLTF
TGTGCCAGCAGCTTAGGAGGCGCCTCTGGGGCCAACGTCCTGACTTTC
>TRBV10-3|TRBJ1-1|.|.
CAISAEGRNTEAFF
TGTGCCATCAGTGCTGAGGGCAGGAACACTGAAGCTTTCTTT
>TRBV2|TRBJ2-1|.|TRBD2
CASMLTSGNYNEQFF
TGTGCCAGCATGCTAACTAGCGGGAACTACAATGAGCAGTTCTTC
>TRBV6-6|TRBJ1-5|.|.
CASSPTGGVQPQHF
TGTGCCAGCAGCCCCACCGGGGGTGTTCAGCCCCAGCATTTT
>TRBV10-3|TRBJ1-2|.|.
CAISQGDGYTF
TGTGCCATCAGTCAGGGTGATGGCTACACCTTC
>TRBV5-6|TRBJ2-7|.|.
CASSLEGGSTSYEQYF
TGTGCCAGCAGCTTGGAGGGCGGTTCAACCTCCTACGAGCAGTACTTC
>TRBV7-7|TRBJ2-1|once|TRBD2
CASSPGLAYNEQFF
TGTGCTAGCAGCCCGGGACTAGCTTACAATGAGCAGTTCTTC
>TRBV19|TRBJ2-7|.|.
CASSRTASYEQYF
TGTGCCAGTAGCCGGACAGCCTCCTACGAGCAGTACTTC
>TRBV29-1|TRBJ1-5|.|.
CSLTGPSNQPQHF
TGCAGCCTGACAGGACCTAGCAATCAGCCCCAGCATTTT
>TRBV7-2|TRBJ2-3|.|.
CASSSKLGPDTQYF
TGTGCCAGCAGCTCGAAGCTAGGTCCAGATACGCAGTATTTT
>TRBV29-1|TRBJ2-4|.|.
CSVEEEGGKNIQYF
TGCAGCGTTGAAGAGGAGGGAGGCAAAAACATTCAGTACTTC